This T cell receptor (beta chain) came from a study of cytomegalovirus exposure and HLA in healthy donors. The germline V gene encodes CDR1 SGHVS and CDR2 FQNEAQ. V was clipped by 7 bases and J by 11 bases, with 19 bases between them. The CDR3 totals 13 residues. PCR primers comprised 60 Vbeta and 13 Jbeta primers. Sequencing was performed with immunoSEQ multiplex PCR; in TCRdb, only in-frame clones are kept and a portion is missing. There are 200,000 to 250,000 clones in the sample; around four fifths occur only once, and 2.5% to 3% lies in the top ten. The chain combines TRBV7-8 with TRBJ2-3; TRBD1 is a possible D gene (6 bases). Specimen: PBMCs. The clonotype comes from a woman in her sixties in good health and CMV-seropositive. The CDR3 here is CASKSYTGPMQYF. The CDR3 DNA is TGTGCCAGCAAGTCTTACACAGGGCCTATGCAGTATTTT.